This T cell receptor beta chain appears in the sequencing data of a study of cytomegalovirus exposure and HLA in healthy donors. Comments on this clone: What it binds is not known.

Assay used: immunoSEQ multiplex PCR; TCRdb lists only in-frame clones, some missing. The sample consists of about 66,000 clones, around 97% of them appearing once. Findings of the study overall: CMV antigen specificity was confirmed in vitro for three CMV-associated chains.

Looked up from germline, CDR1 is MNHEY and CDR2 is SVGAGI. V lost 0 bases, J lost 0 bases, and 12 bases lay in between. This CDR3 has 16 amino acids. The rearrangement links TRBV6-5 to TRBJ2-7; D unresolved. The material sequenced was PBMCs. The receptor was derived from a woman aged 18-29 years in good health and CMV-seropositive. CDR3 residues: CASSYSIPGTSYEQYF. Here the CDR3 DNA reads TGTGCCAGCAGTTACTCGATTCCAGGTACCTCCTACGAGCAGTACTTC.